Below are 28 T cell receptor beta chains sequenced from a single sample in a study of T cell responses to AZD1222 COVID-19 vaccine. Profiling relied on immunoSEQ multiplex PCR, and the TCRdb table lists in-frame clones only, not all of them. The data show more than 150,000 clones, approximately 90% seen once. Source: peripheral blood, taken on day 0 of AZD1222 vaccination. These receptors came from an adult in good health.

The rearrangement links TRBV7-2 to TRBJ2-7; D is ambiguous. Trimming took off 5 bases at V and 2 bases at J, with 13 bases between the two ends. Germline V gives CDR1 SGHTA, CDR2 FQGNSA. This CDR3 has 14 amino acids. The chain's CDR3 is CASSPGRVTYEQYF. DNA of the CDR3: TGTGCCAGCAGCCCCGGACGGGTAACCTACGAGCAGTACTTC.

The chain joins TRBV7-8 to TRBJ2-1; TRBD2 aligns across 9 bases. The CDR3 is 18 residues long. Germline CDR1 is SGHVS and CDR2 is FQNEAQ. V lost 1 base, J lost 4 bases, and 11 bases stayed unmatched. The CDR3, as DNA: TGTGCCAGCAGCTTAGTTACCCTAGCTAGCGGGGTTTACAATGAGCAGTTCTTC. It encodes CASSLVTLASGVYNEQFF.

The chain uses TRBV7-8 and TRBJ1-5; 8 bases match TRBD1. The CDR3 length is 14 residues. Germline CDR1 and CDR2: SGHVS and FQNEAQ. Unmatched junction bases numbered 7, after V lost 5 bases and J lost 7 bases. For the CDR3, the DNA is TGTGCCAGCAGCCGAGACAGGGGAGGGCAGCCCCAGCATTTT. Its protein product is CASSRDRGGQPQHF.

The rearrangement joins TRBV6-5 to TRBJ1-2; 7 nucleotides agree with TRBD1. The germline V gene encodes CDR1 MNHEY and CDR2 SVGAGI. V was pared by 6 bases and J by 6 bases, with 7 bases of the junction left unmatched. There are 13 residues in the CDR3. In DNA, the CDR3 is TGTGCCAGCAGCGAGAACAGGGGCGATGGCTACACCTTC. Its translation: CASSENRGDGYTF.

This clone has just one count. In DNA, the CDR3 is TGTGCCAGCAGTACCTTCGGGACCCAGTACTTC. Its translation: CASSTFGTQYF. The J gene is TRBJ2-5, the V gene TRBV28; D is ambiguous. With 5 bases removed from V and 7 bases from J, the gap between germline ends came to 8 bases. Germline V gene sequence: CDR1 MDHEN, CDR2 SYDVKM. CDR3 length: 11 amino acids.

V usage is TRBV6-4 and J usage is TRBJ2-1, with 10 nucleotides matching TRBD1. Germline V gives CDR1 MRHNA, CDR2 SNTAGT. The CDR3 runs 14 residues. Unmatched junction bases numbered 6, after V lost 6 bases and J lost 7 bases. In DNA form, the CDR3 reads TGTGCCAGCAGCGGGACAGGGGTTTCAAATGAGCAGTTCTTC. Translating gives CASSGTGVSNEQFF.

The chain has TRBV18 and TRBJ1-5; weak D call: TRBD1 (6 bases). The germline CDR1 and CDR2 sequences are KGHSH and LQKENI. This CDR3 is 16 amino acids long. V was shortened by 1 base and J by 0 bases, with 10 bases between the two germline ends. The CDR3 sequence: CASSPLGRGSNQPQHF. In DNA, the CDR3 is TGTGCCAGCTCACCACTTGGCAGGGGTAGCAATCAGCCCCAGCATTTT.

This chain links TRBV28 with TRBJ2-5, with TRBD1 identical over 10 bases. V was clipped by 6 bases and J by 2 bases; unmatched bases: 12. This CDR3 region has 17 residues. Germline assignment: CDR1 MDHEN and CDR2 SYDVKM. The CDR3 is CASSPAGTGERQETQYF. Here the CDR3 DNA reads TGTGCCAGCAGCCCAGCCGGGACAGGGGAGAGGCAAGAGACCCAGTACTTC.

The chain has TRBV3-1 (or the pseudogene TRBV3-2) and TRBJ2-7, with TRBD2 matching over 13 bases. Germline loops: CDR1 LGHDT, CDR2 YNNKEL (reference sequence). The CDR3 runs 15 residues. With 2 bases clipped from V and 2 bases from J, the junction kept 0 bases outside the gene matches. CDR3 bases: TGTGCCAGCAGCCAAACTAGCGGGAGGGCCTACGAGCAGTACTTC. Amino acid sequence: CASSQTSGRAYEQYF.

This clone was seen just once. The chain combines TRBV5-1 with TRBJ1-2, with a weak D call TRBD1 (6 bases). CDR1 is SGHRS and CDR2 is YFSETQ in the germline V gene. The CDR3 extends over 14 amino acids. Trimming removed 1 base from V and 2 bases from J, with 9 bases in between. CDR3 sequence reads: CASSLNGQNYGYTF. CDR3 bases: TGCGCCAGCAGCTTGAACGGACAGAACTATGGCTACACCTTC.

In DNA, the CDR3 is TGTGCCAGCAGCAAAGGGGTCGGAGGCAATCAGCCCCAGCATTTT. This codes for CASSKGVGGNQPQHF. J is TRBJ1-5 and V is TRBV21-1. TRBV21-1 is a pseudogene locus. The CDR3 length is 15 residues.

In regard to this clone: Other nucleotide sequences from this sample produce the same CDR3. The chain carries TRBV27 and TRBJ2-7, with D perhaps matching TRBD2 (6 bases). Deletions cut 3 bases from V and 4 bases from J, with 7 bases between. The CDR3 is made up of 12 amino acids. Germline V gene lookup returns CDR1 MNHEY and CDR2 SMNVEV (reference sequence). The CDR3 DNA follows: TGTGCCAGCAGTTTCGGGGGTTACGAGCAGTACTTC. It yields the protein CASSFGGYEQYF.

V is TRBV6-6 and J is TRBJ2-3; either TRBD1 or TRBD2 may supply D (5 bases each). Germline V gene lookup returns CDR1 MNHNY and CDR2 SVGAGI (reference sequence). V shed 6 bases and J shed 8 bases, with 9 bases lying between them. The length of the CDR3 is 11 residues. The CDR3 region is CASSPGTTQYF. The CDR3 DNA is TGTGCCAGCAGCCCCGGGACTACGCAGTATTTT.

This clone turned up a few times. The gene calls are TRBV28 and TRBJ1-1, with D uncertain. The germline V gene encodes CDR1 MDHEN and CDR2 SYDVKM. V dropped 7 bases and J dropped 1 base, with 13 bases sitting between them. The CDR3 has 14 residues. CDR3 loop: CASKSVLQNTEAFF. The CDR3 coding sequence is TGTGCCAGCAAGTCGGTATTGCAGAACACTGAAGCTTTCTTT.

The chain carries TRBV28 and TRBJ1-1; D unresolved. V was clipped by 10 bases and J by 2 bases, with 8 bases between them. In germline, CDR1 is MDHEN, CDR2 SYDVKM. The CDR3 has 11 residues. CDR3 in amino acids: CAIGANTEAFF. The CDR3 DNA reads TGTGCCATCGGAGCTAACACTGAAGCTTTCTTT.

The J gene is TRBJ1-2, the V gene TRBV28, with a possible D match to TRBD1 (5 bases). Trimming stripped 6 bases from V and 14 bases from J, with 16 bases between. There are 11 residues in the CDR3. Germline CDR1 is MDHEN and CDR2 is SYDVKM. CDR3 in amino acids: CASRTRDASTF. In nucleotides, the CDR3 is TGTGCCAGCAGGACCCGGGACGCCAGTACCTTC.

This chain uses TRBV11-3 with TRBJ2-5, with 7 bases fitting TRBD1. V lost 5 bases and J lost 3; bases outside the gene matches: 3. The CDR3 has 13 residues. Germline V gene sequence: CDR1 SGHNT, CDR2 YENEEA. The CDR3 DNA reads TGTGCCAGCAGCCTGGGACAGAAAGAGACCCAGTACTTC. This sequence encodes CASSLGQKETQYF.

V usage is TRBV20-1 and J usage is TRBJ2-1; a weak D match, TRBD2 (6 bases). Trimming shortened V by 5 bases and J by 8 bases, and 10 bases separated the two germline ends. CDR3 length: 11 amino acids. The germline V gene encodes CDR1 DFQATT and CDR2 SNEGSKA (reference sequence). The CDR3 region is CSAGDFDEQFF. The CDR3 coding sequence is TGCAGTGCTGGGGACTTCGATGAGCAGTTCTTC.

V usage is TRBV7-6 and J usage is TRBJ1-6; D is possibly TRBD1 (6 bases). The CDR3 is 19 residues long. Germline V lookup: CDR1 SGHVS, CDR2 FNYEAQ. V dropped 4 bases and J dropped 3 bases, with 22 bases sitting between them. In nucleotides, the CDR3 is TGTGCCAGCAGCTCCGGACAGTTCCCCCGTGGAAGCTATAATTCACCCCTCCACTTT. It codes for CASSSGQFPRGSYNSPLHF.

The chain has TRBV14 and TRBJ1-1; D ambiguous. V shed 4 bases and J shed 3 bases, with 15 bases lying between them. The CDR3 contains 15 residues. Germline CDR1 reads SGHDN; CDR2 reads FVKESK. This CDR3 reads CASSLISMPYTEAFF. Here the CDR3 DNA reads TGTGCCAGCAGCCTAATTTCGATGCCATACACTGAAGCTTTCTTT. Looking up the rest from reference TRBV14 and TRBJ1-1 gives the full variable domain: EAGVTQFPSHSVIEKGQTVTLRCDPISGHDNLYWYRRVMGKEIKFLLHFVKESKQDESGMPNNRFLAERTGGTYSTLKVQPAELEDSGVYFCASSLISMPYTEAFFGQGTRLTVV.

The CDR3 region is CASSFPSGTSTDTQYF. The CDR3 nucleotides are TGTGCCAGCAGCTTTCCTAGCGGAACTAGCACAGATACGCAGTATTTT. This sequence joins TRBV7-3 and TRBJ2-3, with 7 bases identical to TRBD2. V shed 3 bases, J shed 0 bases, and the junction held 6 bases outside the gene matches. This CDR3 is 16 amino acids long. Germline V gives CDR1 SGHTA, CDR2 FQGTGA.

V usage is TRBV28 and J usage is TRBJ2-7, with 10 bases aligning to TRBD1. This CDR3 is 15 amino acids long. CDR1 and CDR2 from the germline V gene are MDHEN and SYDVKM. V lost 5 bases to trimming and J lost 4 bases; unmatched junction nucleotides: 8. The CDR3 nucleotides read TGTGCCAGCAGTGCAACCCGGGACAGGGGATACGAGCAGTACTTC. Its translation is CASSATRDRGYEQYF.

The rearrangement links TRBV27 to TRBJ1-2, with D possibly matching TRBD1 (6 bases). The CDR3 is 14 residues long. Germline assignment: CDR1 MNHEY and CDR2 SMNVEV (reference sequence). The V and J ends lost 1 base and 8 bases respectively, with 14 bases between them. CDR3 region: CASSLFGTRGGYTF. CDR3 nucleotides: TGTGCCAGCAGTTTATTCGGGACAAGAGGAGGCTACACCTTC.

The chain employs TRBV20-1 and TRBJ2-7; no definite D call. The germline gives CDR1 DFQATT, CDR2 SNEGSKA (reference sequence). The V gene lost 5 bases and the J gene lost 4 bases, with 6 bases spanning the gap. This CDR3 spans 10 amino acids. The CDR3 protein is CSAHEYEQYF. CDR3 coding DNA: TGCAGTGCTCACGAATACGAGCAGTACTTC.

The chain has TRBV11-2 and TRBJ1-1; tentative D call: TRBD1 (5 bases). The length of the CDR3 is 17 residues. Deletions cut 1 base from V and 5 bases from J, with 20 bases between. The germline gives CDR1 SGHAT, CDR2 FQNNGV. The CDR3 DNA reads TGTGCCAGCAGCTTAGGGGTCACTTGGGGGAGAGATACTGAAGCTTTCTTT. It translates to CASSLGVTWGRDTEAFF.

DNA for the CDR3: TGTGCCAGCAGCATATCACACGCAGGAGGTGAAAAACTGTTTTTT. It yields the protein CASSISHAGGEKLFF. The J gene is TRBJ1-4, the V gene TRBV4-2, with D hard to call. The CDR3 loop spans 15 amino acids. Germline values: CDR1 LGHNA, CDR2 YNFKEQ. Between the trimmed V and J ends, which lost 5 bases and 7 bases, there was a span of 17 bases.

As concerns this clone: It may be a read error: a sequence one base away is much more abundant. CDR3 coding DNA: TGTGCCAGCAGCTTACGGGACACTGAAGCTTTCTTT. Its translation: CASSLRDTEAFF. The V gene is TRBV13, the J gene TRBJ1-1; D remains ambiguous. V was pared by 2 bases and J by 3 bases, with 4 bases between. This CDR3 spans 12 amino acids. CDR1 is PRHDT and CDR2 is FYEKMQ in the germline V gene (reference sequence).

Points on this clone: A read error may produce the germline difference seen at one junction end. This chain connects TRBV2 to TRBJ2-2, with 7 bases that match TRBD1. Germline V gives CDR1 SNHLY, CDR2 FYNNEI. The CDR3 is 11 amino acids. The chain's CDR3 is CASRETGAATF. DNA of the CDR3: TGTGCCAGCAGAGAAACAGGGGCAGCGACTTTT.